The 16 T cell receptor beta chains below were found in one sample sequenced in a study of cytomegalovirus exposure and HLA in healthy donors. The PCR employed 60 Vbeta primers together with 13 Jbeta primers. Assay: immunoSEQ multiplex PCR; the TCRdb copy retains only in-frame clones and omits some. Here the sample spans about 190,000 clones, approximately 83% being singletons. What was sequenced was PBMCs. These receptors were obtained from a boy aged 2 to 10 in good health and CMV-seronegative.

This chain connects TRBV9 to TRBJ2-1; 8 positions agree with TRBD1. After removal of 4 bases from V and 6 bases from J, the junction contained 9 bases not matched to a gene. Germline CDR1 reads SGDLS; CDR2 reads YYNGEE. This CDR3 has 15 amino acids. This CDR3 is CASSQTGARPNEQFF. In DNA, the CDR3 is TGTGCCAGCAGCCAGACAGGGGCGCGTCCCAATGAGCAGTTCTTC.

J is TRBJ1-1 and V is TRBV4-2, with TRBD1 matching over 8 bases. The trim removed 4 bases at V and 1 base at J, leaving 5 bases unmatched. Germline V gene lookup returns CDR1 LGHNA and CDR2 YNFKEQ. CDR3 size: 15 residues. The CDR3 loop is CASSLARGQNTEAFF. CDR3 nucleotides: TGTGCCAGCAGCCTGGCCAGGGGGCAGAACACTGAAGCTTTCTTT.

This clone appeared a single time. The V gene is TRBV12-5, the J gene TRBJ2-7, with 7 bases aligning to TRBD1. The CDR3 contains 14 residues. Germline-derived CDR1 and CDR2 are LGHNT and FRNRAP. V was pared by 7 bases and J by 3 bases, with 9 bases of the junction left unmatched. Here the CDR3 DNA reads TGTGCTAGTGCCCCGGACAGGCCGTTCTACGAGCAGTACTTC. Its translation: CASAPDRPFYEQYF.

The chain is built from TRBV19 and TRBJ2-7, with 10 nucleotides matching TRBD2. Unmatched junction bases numbered 1, after V lost 6 bases and J lost 2 bases. CDR1 and CDR2 from the germline V gene are LNHDA and SQIVND (reference sequence). The CDR3 runs 13 residues. The CDR3 loop is CASSSGRAYEQYF. The CDR3 nucleotides read TGTGCCAGTAGCAGCGGGAGGGCCTACGAGCAGTACTTC.

This clone appeared a few times. The chain couples TRBV10-3 to TRBJ2-7, with D maybe TRBD1 (6 bases). Trimming left V 6 bases short and J 6 bases short, with 18 bases between. There are 14 residues in the CDR3. Germline values: CDR1 ENHRY, CDR2 SYGVKD. The CDR3 nucleotides are TGTGCCATCAGCGGGGCAGGGGAGCTCGGCGAGCAGTACTTC. Encoded protein: CAISGAGELGEQYF.

This rearrangement joins TRBV11-3 to TRBJ2-5; 8 positions agree with TRBD2. Germline CDR1 and CDR2: SGHNT and YENEEA. The V and J ends lost 2 bases and 5 bases, in that order; junction bases with no gene match: 1. The CDR3 sequence is 13 residues long. The DNA for the CDR3 is TGTGCCAGCAGCTTATCGGGGGGGGAGACCCAGTACTTC. This encodes CASSLSGGETQYF.

The rearrangement joins TRBV7-2 to TRBJ1-3; D unclear. V shed 5 bases and J shed 0 bases, with 17 bases lying between them. There are 17 residues in the CDR3. Germline lookup yields CDR1 SGHTA and CDR2 FQGNSA. This CDR3 is CASSPWAGYSSGNTIYF. The CDR3 region has the DNA TGTGCCAGCAGCCCCTGGGCCGGCTATAGCTCTGGAAACACCATATATTTT.

This chain connects TRBV9 to TRBJ2-2; D may be TRBD1 (5 bases). Between the trimmed V and J ends, which lost 4 bases and 6 bases, there was a span of 10 bases. The length of the CDR3 is 13 residues. Germline CDR1 reads SGDLS; CDR2 reads YYNGEE. CDR3 sequence: CASSQQGAGELFF. In DNA form, the CDR3 reads TGTGCCAGCAGCCAGCAAGGGGCCGGGGAGCTGTTTTTT. Full variable domain (rest looked up from reference TRBV9 and TRBJ2-2): DSGVTQTPKHLITATGQRVTLRCSPRSGDLSVYWYQQSLDQGLQFLIQYYNGEERAKGNILERFSAQQFPDLHSELNLSSLELGDSALYFCASSQQGAGELFFGEGSRLTVL.

The chain links TRBV6-1 to TRBJ1-2, with D tentatively TRBD1 (6 bases). Germline V gene lookup returns CDR1 MNHNS and CDR2 SASEGT. The V end lost 6 bases, the J end lost 4 bases, and 15 bases lay between the germline ends. This CDR3 spans 14 amino acids. The CDR3, as DNA: TGTGCCAGCAGCGTGGGACAATCTTCCTATGGCTACACCTTC. Encoded protein: CASSVGQSSYGYTF.

This sequence joins TRBV7-2 and TRBJ2-5, with unresolved D. Germline V lookup: CDR1 SGHTA, CDR2 FQGNSA. The CDR3 covers 15 residues. Trimming took 5 bases from V and 3 from J, leaving 16 bases between them. Here the CDR3 reads CASSGRQASKETQYF. Here the CDR3 DNA reads TGTGCCAGCAGCGGGCGTCAGGCGTCGAAAGAGACCCAGTACTTC.

This clone was seen once. V is TRBV19 and J is TRBJ1-4, with D maybe TRBD1 (5 bases). The V gene's germline CDR1 is LNHDA and CDR2 SQIVND (reference sequence). Trimming shortened V by 5 bases and J by 5 bases, and 12 bases separated the two germline ends. This CDR3 has 14 residues. The CDR3 spells CASSFRGLNEKLFF. CDR3 nucleotide sequence: TGTGCCAGTAGTTTCCGGGGGTTAAATGAAAAACTGTTTTTT. The variable domain in full, with the rest retrieved from reference TRBV19 and TRBJ1-4, is DGGITQSPKYLFRKEGQNVTLSCEQNLNHDAMYWYRQDPGQGLRLIYYSQIVNDFQKGDIAEGYSVSREKKESFPLTVTSAQKNPTAFYLCASSFRGLNEKLFFGSGTQLSVL.

CDR3 loop: CASSQGDRVYGYTF. The CDR3 coding sequence is TGCGCCAGCAGCCAAGGGGACAGGGTATATGGCTACACCTTC. V and J are TRBV4-1 and TRBJ1-2; 9 bases map to TRBD1. The CDR3 covers 14 residues. With V trimmed by 1 base and J by 5 bases, 2 bases remained unmatched. Germline V gives CDR1 MGHRA, CDR2 YSYEKL.

The chain has TRBV7-2 and TRBJ1-4; 10 positions agree with TRBD1. V was clipped by 5 bases and J by 6 bases; unmatched bases: 6. Germline loops: CDR1 SGHTA, CDR2 FQGNSA. The CDR3 is made up of 15 amino acids. DNA of the CDR3: TGTGCCAGCAGCCCGACAGGGGGCGTTTATGAAAAACTGTTTTTT. As protein: CASSPTGGVYEKLFF.

The CDR3 sequence: CASSLELPNTEAFF. Here the CDR3 DNA reads TGTGCCAGCAGCCTCGAGCTGCCGAACACTGAAGCTTTCTTT. The V and J genes are TRBV5-4 and TRBJ1-1; D is uncertain. The CDR3 has 14 residues. Germline loops: CDR1 SGHNT, CDR2 YYREEE (reference sequence). Trimming cost V 4 bases and J 1 base, with 11 bases left between them.

The chain links TRBV5-1 to TRBJ1-2; 7 bases are shared with TRBD1. The CDR3 consists of 13 residues. V lost 4 bases, J lost 4 bases, and 4 bases stayed unmatched. Germline V gene lookup returns CDR1 SGHRS and CDR2 YFSETQ. CDR3 region: CASSQGQRYGYTF. CDR3 bases: TGCGCCAGCAGCCAGGGACAGCGCTATGGCTACACCTTC.

Concerning this clone itself: Different DNA sequences within this sample yield the same CDR3. V is TRBV7-9 and J is TRBJ1-1; TRBD1 is a possible D gene (5 bases). V was trimmed by 2 bases and J by 5 bases, leaving 9 bases between them. CDR3 length equals 13 residues. Germline values: CDR1 SEHNR, CDR2 FQNEAQ (reference sequence). The CDR3 loop reads CASSLSGGTEAFF. The CDR3 bases are TGTGCCAGCAGCTTATCCGGGGGGACTGAAGCTTTCTTT. The full variable domain, completed using reference TRBV7-9 and TRBJ1-1, is DTGVSQNPRHKITKRGQNVTFRCDPISEHNRLYWYRQTLGQGPEFLTYFQNEAQLEKSRLLSDRFSAERPKGSFSTLEIQRTEQGDSAMYLCASSLSGGTEAFFGQGTRLTVV.